These T cell receptor beta chains were read from a single sample in a study of T cell repertoires in cytomegalovirus infection. In TCRdb, the reads were re-called with MiXCR into one record per CDR3 protein. This sample has about 890,000 distinct CDR3 sequences, with around 32% found just once. Their antigen targets remain unknown. Sequencing used cultured CD8+ T cells from PBMCs, obtained from culture after CMV antigen stimulation. Receptors were obtained from a human donor in good health (CMV status not recorded). Some clones in this sample may be carry-over from other donors' samples. Both conserved end residues are part of each CDR3. Part of the rows lack a size; the others show once, few, many or a class for expanded clones.

J,length,size,V,CDR3
TRBJ1-2,15,few,TRBV5-1,CASSQRDRPFYGYTF
TRBJ2-1,15,NA,TRBV7-6,CASSSLAGESNEQFF
TRBJ2-1,17,NA,TRBV28,CASSSYRSGGLYNEQFF
TRBJ1-2,14,NA,TRBV7-8,CASSLNSRGYGYTF
TRBJ2-3,16,few,TRBV20-1,CSARVLTSGNTDTQYF
TRBJ2-3,15,NA,TRBV10-3,CATGGLAGTTDTQYF
TRBJ2-2,12,NA,TRBV6-6,CASSLHRGELFF
TRBJ2-5,14,many,TRBV7-2,CASMGKGFKETQYF
TRBJ1-1,14,few,TRBV7-9,CASSPSGVIRGPFF
TRBJ2-5,15,NA,TRBV29-1,CSVSRDRGDQETQYF